This TCR beta chain was identified during a study of cytomegalovirus exposure and HLA in healthy donors. This table comes from immunoSEQ multiplex PCR, and its TCRdb copy is limited to in-frame clones, with some not included. The data show about 150,000 clones, approximately 88% seen once. The CDR3 is 15 amino acids. Germline CDR1 and CDR2: WNHNN and SYGVQD (reference sequence). The germline V and J ends were trimmed by 6 bases and 0 bases, with 11 bases remaining between them. Sequencing was performed on PBMCs. The clonotype was recovered from a man younger than 30 in good health and CMV-seropositive. This rearrangement joins TRBV10-1 to TRBJ2-2, with D possibly being TRBD1 (5 bases). CDR3 coding DNA: TGCGCCAGCAGGGCAGGGCTTGCGAACACCGGGGAGCTGTTTTTT. It codes for CASRAGLANTGELFF.